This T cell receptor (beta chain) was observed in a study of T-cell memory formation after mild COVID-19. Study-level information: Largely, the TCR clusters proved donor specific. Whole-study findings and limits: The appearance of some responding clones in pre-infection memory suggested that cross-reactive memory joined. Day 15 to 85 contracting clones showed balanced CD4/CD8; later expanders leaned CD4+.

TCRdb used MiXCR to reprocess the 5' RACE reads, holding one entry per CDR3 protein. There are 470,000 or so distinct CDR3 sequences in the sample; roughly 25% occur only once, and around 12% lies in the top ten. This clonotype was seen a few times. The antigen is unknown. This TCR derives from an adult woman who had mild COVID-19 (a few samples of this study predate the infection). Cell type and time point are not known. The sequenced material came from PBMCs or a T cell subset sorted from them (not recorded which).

The CDR3 DNA reads as TGTGCCAGCAGTTTAGCCGGACCCAACTATGGCTACACCTTC. As protein: CASSLAGPNYGYTF. The chain combines TRBV12-3 or TRBV12-4 with TRBJ1-2; D uncertain. The CDR3 has 14 amino acids. V was clipped by 0 bases and J by 2 bases, with 7 bases between them.